Listed below are T cell receptor beta chains from one sample, sequenced in a study of CD8 T cells in Susac syndrome. TCRdb ran MiXCR on the immunoSEQ multiplex PCR reads and lists one entry per CDR3 protein. The sample includes tens of thousands of distinct CDR3 sequences, roughly 90% of them seen just once. The sample consisted of CD8+ T cells from PBMCs. These receptors were taken from a human donor with multiple sclerosis. Both conserved end residues are part of each CDR3. D genes are given only for firm matches. Clone sizes are given selectively: once, few, many, or a class where the clone is expanded.

abundance	len	v_gene	d_gene	j_gene	CDR3aa	CDR3nt
NA	18	TRBV30	TRBD2	TRBJ2-5	CAWRLPGVGGPISETQYF	TGTGCCTGGAGGCTACCGGGTGTGGGAGGGCCGATCTCGGAGACCCAGTACTTC
NA	15	TRBV11-2	NA	TRBJ1-2	CASSLQQGGGYGYTF	TGTGCCAGCAGCCTACAACAGGGCGGAGGCTATGGCTACACCTTC
NA	14	TRBV9	TRBD2	TRBJ2-1	CASSGLAGGNEQFF	TGTGCCAGCAGCGGACTAGCGGGAGGCAATGAGCAGTTCTTC
NA	16	TRBV13	NA	TRBJ2-1	CASSSWRTSSYNEQFF	TGTGCCAGCAGCTCCTGGCGGACAAGCTCCTACAATGAGCAGTTCTTC
NA	12	TRBV10-2	NA	TRBJ2-5	CASSGGKETQYF	TGCGCCAGCAGTGGGGGGAAAGAGACCCAGTACTTC
NA	14	TRBV14	TRBD1	TRBJ2-7	CASSHGQDSYEQYF	TGTGCCAGCAGCCACGGACAGGACTCCTACGAGCAGTACTTC
NA	13	TRBV28	NA	TRBJ1-2	CASSWTENYGYTF	TGTGCCAGCAGTTGGACAGAAAACTATGGCTACACCTTC
NA	14	TRBV29-1	NA	TRBJ2-2	CSVEDRPRRGELFF	TGCAGCGTTGAAGATCGACCCAGACGCGGGGAGCTGTTTTTT
NA	16	TRBV12-3/TRBV12-4	TRBD2	TRBJ2-4	CASSKGGLGANSIQYF	TGTGCCAGCAGTAAGGGGGGACTAGGGGCCAATAGCATTCAGTACTTC
NA	16	TRBV9	TRBD2	TRBJ2-1	CASSVSGESSYNEQFF	TGTGCCAGCAGTGTTAGCGGGGAGAGCTCCTACAATGAGCAGTTCTTC
NA	15	TRBV5-1	TRBD1	TRBJ2-7	CASSLRDRELHEQYF	TGCGCCAGCAGCTTGAGGGACAGGGAGCTCCACGAGCAGTACTTC
NA	16	TRBV11-2	TRBD1	TRBJ1-2	CASSPTGGGGDYGYTF	TGTGCCAGCAGCCCCACCGGCGGAGGGGGCGACTATGGCTACACCTTC
NA	15	TRBV21-1	NA	TRBJ1-4	CASSKGRDSYEKLFF	TGTGCCAGCAGCAAAGGCCGGGACAGCTATGAAAAACTGTTTTTT
once	15	TRBV7-8	NA	TRBJ2-5	CASSLAGTLQETQYF	TGTGCCAGCAGCTTAGCGGGGACACTCCAAGAGACCCAGTACTTC
NA	16	TRBV7-9	TRBD1	TRBJ2-7	CASSPTGGLSSYEQYF	TGTGCCAGCAGCCCAACAGGGGGCTTGAGCTCCTACGAGCAGTACTTC
NA	13	TRBV27	NA	TRBJ2-1	CASTWRGFNEQFF	TGTGCCAGCACCTGGAGGGGTTTTAATGAGCAGTTCTTC
once	16	TRBV27	NA	TRBJ1-2	CASTQNGGLPNYGYTF	TGTGCCAGCACCCAAAACGGGGGCCTCCCTAACTATGGCTACACCTTC
NA	16	TRBV28	TRBD2	TRBJ2-1	CASSQSLAGGYNEQFF	TGTGCCAGCAGTCAGTCTCTAGCGGGAGGCTACAATGAGCAGTTCTTC
NA	14	TRBV29-1	TRBD1	TRBJ2-5	CSVDGTDSQETQYF	TGCAGCGTCGATGGGACAGACTCCCAAGAGACCCAGTACTTC
NA	13	TRBV6-2/TRBV6-3	NA	TRBJ2-3	CASGQGGTDTQYF	TGTGCCAGCGGCCAAGGGGGCACAGATACGCAGTATTTT
NA	15	TRBV28	NA	TRBJ1-5	CASSLLAGSNQPQHF	TGTGCCAGCAGTTTATTAGCGGGAAGCAATCAGCCCCAGCATTTT
once	15	TRBV6-2/TRBV6-3	NA	TRBJ2-1	CASSSGLGSYNEQFF	TGTGCCAGCAGTAGCGGGCTAGGCTCCTACAATGAGCAGTTCTTC
NA	13	TRBV7-9	NA	TRBJ2-7	CASSHGPGNEQYF	TGTGCCAGCAGCCACGGTCCGGGAAACGAGCAGTACTTC
NA	12	TRBV19	NA	TRBJ1-2	CASSIGVDGYTF	TGTGCCAGTAGTATAGGGGTGGACGGCTACACCTTC
NA	15	TRBV28	NA	TRBJ2-7	CASRTRRVKSGEQYF	TGTGCCAGCCGAACAAGGAGGGTAAAATCGGGGGAGCAGTACTTC
NA	14	TRBV9	NA	TRBJ1-2	CASSVSGGADGYTF	TGTGCCAGCAGCGTAAGTGGAGGGGCAGATGGCTACACCTTC
NA	15	TRBV19	NA	TRBJ2-1	CASTLTGYLLDEQFF	TGTGCCAGTACCCTAACAGGGTACCTTCTCGATGAGCAGTTCTTC
NA	15	TRBV27	TRBD1	TRBJ1-5	CASSPARGQFQPQHF	TGTGCCAGCAGCCCTGCCAGGGGGCAATTTCAGCCCCAGCATTTT
NA	13	TRBV5-6	TRBD1	TRBJ1-5	CASPDRDPQPQHF	TGTGCCAGTCCAGACAGGGATCCTCAGCCCCAGCATTTT
NA	11	TRBV12-3/TRBV12-4	NA	TRBJ2-7	CASGEFYEQYF	TGTGCCAGCGGAGAGTTCTACGAGCAGTACTTC
NA	18	TRBV4-3	NA	TRBJ2-1	CASSQDPIQGSSYNEQFF	TGCGCCAGCAGCCAAGATCCCATCCAGGGGAGCTCCTACAATGAGCAGTTCTTC
few	14	TRBV12-3/TRBV12-4	NA	TRBJ1-3	CASSLGSSENTIYF	TGTGCCAGCAGTTTGGGTAGCTCTGAAAACACCATATATTTT
NA	15	TRBV19	TRBD1	TRBJ1-5	CASSATGANNQPQHF	TGTGCCAGTAGTGCAACAGGGGCTAACAATCAGCCCCAGCATTTT
few	11	TRBV29-1	NA	TRBJ2-7	CSVLTSYEQYF	TGCAGCGTCCTCACCTCCTACGAGCAGTACTTC
NA	14	TRBV9	TRBD1	TRBJ2-7	CASSVAGTGGEQYF	TGTGCCAGCAGCGTAGCAGGGACAGGGGGAGAGCAGTACTTC
NA	14	TRBV19	NA	TRBJ2-5	CASSARRGSGTQYF	TGTGCCAGTAGTGCCCGCCGGGGGAGTGGGACCCAGTACTTC
NA	14	TRBV28	TRBD1	TRBJ2-7	CASSGPGQGYEQYF	TGTGCCAGCAGTGGTCCGGGACAGGGGTACGAGCAGTACTTC
NA	13	TRBV28	NA	TRBJ1-2	CASRFRLPGGYTF	TGTGCCAGCCGTTTTAGGCTGCCCGGGGGCTACACCTTC
few	14	TRBV5-6	TRBD1	TRBJ2-7	CASSVWDRAHEQYF	TGTGCCAGCAGCGTCTGGGACAGGGCCCACGAGCAGTACTTC
NA	16	TRBV20-1	TRBD2	TRBJ2-5	CSARALAGVIQETQYF	TGCAGTGCTAGGGCGCTAGCGGGAGTGATCCAAGAGACCCAGTACTTC
NA	15	TRBV5-1	TRBD1	TRBJ2-2	CASSSGQGMAGELFF	TGCGCCAGCAGCTCGGGACAGGGGATGGCCGGGGAGCTGTTTTTT
NA	16	TRBV11-1	TRBD1	TRBJ2-7	CASSLTAGGDPYEQYF	TGTGCCAGCAGCTTAACGGCAGGGGGTGATCCCTACGAGCAGTACTTC
NA	14	TRBV5-1	NA	TRBJ2-7	CASTGGGGSYEQYF	TGCGCCAGCACGGGGGGCGGGGGCTCCTACGAGCAGTACTTC
NA	14	TRBV30	NA	TRBJ2-3	CAWSPGAGTDTQYF	TGTGCCTGGAGTCCCGGGGCTGGGACAGATACGCAGTATTTT
NA	17	TRBV20-1	TRBD2	TRBJ2-7	CSARPIREREPPYEQYF	TGCAGTGCTAGACCCATCAGGGAGCGGGAGCCTCCCTACGAGCAGTACTTC
NA	14	TRBV19	NA	TRBJ1-6	CASSMGAINSPLHF	TGTGCCAGTAGTATGGGGGCAATTAATTCACCCCTCCACTTT
NA	18	TRBV10-3	NA	TRBJ1-6	CAISESQGSSSYNSPLHF	TGTGCCATCAGTGAGTCGCAGGGCTCTAGCTCCTATAATTCACCCCTCCACTTT
NA	16	TRBV19	TRBD1	TRBJ1-1	CASSIRGTGQNTEAFF	TGTGCCAGTAGTATTCGCGGGACAGGGCAGAACACTGAAGCTTTCTTT
NA	13	TRBV20-1	NA	TRBJ1-2	CSALFGGAVGYTF	TGCAGTGCTCTCTTTGGGGGGGCGGTTGGCTACACCTTC
NA	15	TRBV27	NA	TRBJ1-5	CASSLAGNSYQPQHF	TGTGCCAGCAGTTTGGCAGGGAATAGCTATCAGCCCCAGCATTTT
NA	15	TRBV4-2	NA	TRBJ1-1	CASSQSWGENTEAFF	TGTGCCAGCAGCCAAAGCTGGGGGGAAAACACTGAAGCTTTCTTT
NA	15	TRBV4-3	NA	TRBJ1-2	CASSQEFRLLGGYTF	TGCGCCAGCAGCCAAGAGTTTCGCCTATTGGGTGGCTACACCTTC
NA	13	TRBV4-1	NA	TRBJ2-3	CASSQDKRDTQYF	TGCGCCAGCAGCCAAGATAAAAGAGATACGCAGTATTTT
NA	14	TRBV28	NA	TRBJ2-1	CASSSVLGYGEQFF	TGTGCCAGCAGTTCCGTTCTAGGTTACGGTGAGCAGTTCTTC
NA	14	TRBV7-3	NA	TRBJ1-1	CASSLTGGNTEAFF	TGTGCCAGCAGCCTAACGGGAGGGAACACTGAAGCTTTCTTT
NA	10	TRBV29-1	NA	TRBJ1-2	CSVAGPGYTF	TGCAGCGTTGCCGGTCCTGGCTACACCTTC
NA	14	TRBV7-6	NA	TRBJ1-1	CASSLGDMNTEAFF	TGTGCCAGCAGCTTAGGGGATATGAACACTGAAGCTTTCTTT
NA	13	TRBV27	NA	TRBJ1-1	CASSPSGSTEAFF	TGTGCCAGCAGTCCCTCAGGGAGTACTGAAGCTTTCTTT
NA	13	TRBV10-2	NA	TRBJ1-1	CASRGLGNTEAFF	TGCGCCAGCAGGGGGTTGGGAAACACTGAAGCTTTCTTT
NA	16	TRBV19	NA	TRBJ1-2	CASSSQNREVDYGYTF	TGTGCCAGTAGTTCTCAGAACAGGGAAGTAGACTATGGCTACACCTTC